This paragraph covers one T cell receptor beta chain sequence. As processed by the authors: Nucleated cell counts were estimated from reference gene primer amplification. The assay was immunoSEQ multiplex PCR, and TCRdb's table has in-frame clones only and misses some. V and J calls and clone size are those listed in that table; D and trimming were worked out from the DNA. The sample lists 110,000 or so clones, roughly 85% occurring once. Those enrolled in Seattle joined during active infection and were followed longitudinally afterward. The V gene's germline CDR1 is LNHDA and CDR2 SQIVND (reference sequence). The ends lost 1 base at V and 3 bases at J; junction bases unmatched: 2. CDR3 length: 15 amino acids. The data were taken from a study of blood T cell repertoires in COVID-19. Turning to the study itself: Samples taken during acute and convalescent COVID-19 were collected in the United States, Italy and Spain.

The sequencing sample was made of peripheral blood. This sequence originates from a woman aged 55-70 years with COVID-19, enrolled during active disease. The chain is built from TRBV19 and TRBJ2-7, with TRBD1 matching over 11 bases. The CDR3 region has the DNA TGTGCCAGTAGTATAGGCGGGACAGGGGGCTACGAGCAGTACTTC. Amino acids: CASSIGGTGGYEQYF.